Listed below are T cell receptor beta chains from one sample, sequenced in a study of Ad26.COV2.S vaccination and SARS-CoV-2 variants. Sequenced by immunoSEQ multiplex PCR; TCRdb stores in-frame clones only, minus some. Of hundreds of thousands of clones in the sample, 70% to 90% were seen once. Here the sequenced sample was peripheral blood, taken in a trial of Ad26.COV2.S vaccine versus placebo. Receptor source: a person aged 18-65 years who received the Ad26.COV2.S COVID-19 vaccine or a placebo. CDR3s include the opening cysteine and the closing phenylalanine or tryptophan. Each record gives: clone size, J gene, V gene, D gene, CDR3 protein, CDR3 DNA. D genes are given only for firm matches. The listing skips clone size in some rows; elsewhere it reads once, few, many or a size class.

- TRBJ2-1 TRBV18 TRBD2 CASSVAGGPYNEQFF TGTGCCAGCTCAGTAGCGGGGGGCCCCTACAATGAGCAGTTCTTC
- TRBJ2-3 TRBV7-6 TRBD2 CASSSISGGFTDTQYF TGTGCCAGCAGCTCCATTAGCGGGGGGTTCACAGATACGCAGTATTTT
- TRBJ2-7 TRBV5-1 - CASSPLGGGSYEQYF TGCGCCAGCAGCCCCCTAGGGGGGGGCTCCTACGAGCAGTACTTC
- TRBJ2-1 TRBV12-3/TRBV12-4 - CASRDLDEQFF TGTGCCAGCAGGGACTTGGATGAGCAGTTCTTC
- TRBJ2-7 TRBV24-1 TRBD2 CATSDPTSGSALNEQYF TGTGCCACCAGTGACCCGACTAGCGGGAGTGCTCTGAACGAGCAGTACTTC
- TRBJ1-1 TRBV6-2/TRBV6-3 - CASSPYGAATEAFF TGTGCCAGCAGCCCTTATGGGGCAGCCACTGAAGCTTTCTTT
- TRBJ2-3 TRBV4-3 - CASSQLAGTSTDTQYF TGCGCCAGCAGCCAATTGGCGGGTACTAGCACAGATACGCAGTATTTT
- TRBJ2-7 TRBV11-1 TRBD2 CASSLETSGNYEQYF TGTGCCAGCAGCTTAGAGACTAGCGGAAACTACGAGCAGTACTTC
- TRBJ1-5 TRBV19 TRBD1 CASSRDRATQPQHF TGTGCCAGTAGTCGAGACAGGGCGACACAGCCCCAGCATTTT
- TRBJ2-7 TRBV12-3/TRBV12-4 - CASSPRGYEQYF TGTGCCAGCAGTCCGCGGGGCTACGAGCAGTACTTC
once TRBJ2-7 TRBV2 - CASSAHDPRDGPYEQYF TGTGCCAGCAGTGCCCACGACCCCCGGGACGGACCCTACGAGCAGTACTTC
- TRBJ1-2 TRBV4-2 TRBD1 CASSRSGTGDAAGYTF TGTGCCAGCAGCCGATCCGGGACAGGGGACGCGGCTGGCTACACCTTC
- TRBJ1-2 TRBV6-5 - CASSPLGSNNYGYTF TGTGCCAGCAGTCCGTTAGGGTCAAATAACTATGGCTACACCTTC
- TRBJ1-2 TRBV3-1/TRBV3-2 - CASSSGPGGYTF TGTGCCAGCAGCTCGGGACCTGGTGGCTACACCTTC
- TRBJ1-3 TRBV7-9 - CASSLDWGRGNTIYF TGTGCCAGCAGCTTAGACTGGGGCAGGGGAAACACCATATATTTT
- TRBJ1-2 TRBV27 TRBD1 CASSTDRGLFGGYTF TGTGCCAGCAGTACGGACAGGGGGCTATTTGGTGGCTACACCTTC
- TRBJ1-3 TRBV30 - CAWSVGSTTIYF TGTGCCTGGAGTGTTGGCAGCACCACCATATATTTT
- TRBJ2-3 TRBV7-9 TRBD2 CASSLVSSGSTDTQYF TGTGCCAGCAGCTTAGTATCTAGCGGCAGCACAGATACGCAGTATTTT
- TRBJ1-1 TRBV5-1 - CASSIREDTEAFF TGCGCCAGCAGCATCCGGGAAGACACTGAAGCTTTCTTT
- TRBJ2-7 TRBV3-1/TRBV3-2 - CASSQATYEQYF TGTGCCAGCAGCCAAGCCACCTACGAGCAGTACTTC
- TRBJ2-1 TRBV10-3 TRBD1 CAISEPTGGIGNEQFF TGTGCCATCAGTGAGCCGACAGGGGGAATAGGCAATGAGCAGTTCTTC
- TRBJ1-6 TRBV3-1/TRBV3-2 TRBD1 CASSQVGQGDNSPLHF TGTGCCAGCAGCCAAGTGGGACAGGGAGATAATTCACCCCTCCACTTT
- TRBJ2-2 TRBV6-6 - CASSYYGAPGTGELFF TGTGCCAGCAGTTACTACGGGGCGCCGGGCACCGGGGAGCTGTTTTTT
- TRBJ1-2 TRBV6-5 TRBD1 CASKTDRGIFYGYTF TGTGCCAGCAAAACCGACAGGGGGATTTTCTATGGCTACACCTTC
- TRBJ2-1 TRBV3-1/TRBV3-2 TRBD1 CASSQLGTGGREQFF TGTGCCAGCAGCCAGCTGGGGACAGGGGGCCGTGAGCAGTTCTTC
- TRBJ1-1 TRBV19 TRBD1 CASSRGTGITNTEAFF TGTGCCAGTAGTAGGGGGACAGGGATAACGAACACTGAAGCTTTCTTT
- TRBJ2-1 TRBV24-1 TRBD1 CATSDTRDRSVRTYNEQFF TGTGCCACCAGTGACACCCGGGACAGGAGCGTACGGACCTACAATGAGCAGTTCTTC
- TRBJ2-1 TRBV7-2 - CASSLVRLGNEQFF TGTGCCAGCAGCTTAGTGAGGCTAGGCAATGAGCAGTTCTTC
- TRBJ1-1 TRBV18 TRBD1 CASSLGQGMNTEAFF TGTGCCAGCTCACTAGGACAGGGGATGAACACTGAAGCTTTCTTT
- TRBJ2-1 TRBV19 - CASSIGTAPSEQFF TGTGCCAGTAGTATAGGGACCGCTCCGAGTGAGCAGTTCTTC
- TRBJ2-1 TRBV6-2/TRBV6-3 TRBD2 CASSPLANSYNEQFF TGTGCCAGCAGCCCACTAGCGAATTCCTACAATGAGCAGTTCTTC
- TRBJ1-5 TRBV6-6 TRBD1 CASTLGQPPGAQHF TGTGCCAGCACCCTGGGACAGCCGCCCGGGGCCCAGCATTTT
- TRBJ2-7 TRBV30 - CAWSVGIGGYEQYF TGTGCCTGGAGTGTAGGGATAGGGGGCTACGAGCAGTACTTC
- TRBJ2-1 TRBV7-2 TRBD1 CASSKRPGQGGNEQFF TGTGCCAGCAGTAAACGACCGGGACAGGGTGGCAATGAGCAGTTCTTC
- TRBJ2-7 TRBV2 TRBD2 CASSALAGDSYEQYF TGTGCCAGCAGTGCACTAGCGGGAGACTCCTACGAGCAGTACTTC
- TRBJ1-2 TRBV3-1/TRBV3-2 TRBD1 CASSPHRGDNYGYTF TGTGCCAGCAGCCCCCACAGGGGGGATAACTATGGCTACACCTTC
- TRBJ2-1 TRBV12-3/TRBV12-4 - CASSLQGNEQFF TGTGCCAGCAGTCTACAGGGCAATGAGCAGTTCTTC
- TRBJ1-1 TRBV5-1 - CASSLSRGPMNTEAFF TGCGCCAGCAGCCTCTCCAGGGGCCCAATGAACACTGAAGCTTTCTTT
- TRBJ2-2 TRBV19 TRBD2 CASSGPGTRDRELFF TGTGCCAGTAGTGGACCCGGGACTAGGGACCGGGAGCTGTTTTTT
- TRBJ2-7 TRBV7-8 - CASSLSEGVRLEQYF TGTGCCAGCAGCTTATCAGAGGGTGTCCGCCTCGAGCAGTACTTC
- TRBJ1-1 TRBV7-9 - CASSLRRTEAFF TGTGCCAGCAGCTTAAGGCGCACTGAAGCTTTCTTT
- TRBJ2-5 TRBV24-1 - CATSDLQRETQYF TGTGCCACCAGTGATTTGCAACGAGAGACCCAGTACTTC
- TRBJ2-3 TRBV3-1/TRBV3-2 - CASSSTTRRSTDTQYF TGTGCCAGCAGCTCGACGACTAGGAGAAGCACAGATACGCAGTATTTT
once TRBJ1-2 TRBV6-5 - CASLFIRTGLYGYTF TGTGCCAGCCTATTCATTCGGACGGGACTTTATGGCTACACCTTC
- TRBJ1-5 TRBV7-6 - CASSPGESSNQPQHF TGTGCCAGCAGCCCTGGGGAGTCTAGCAATCAGCCCCAGCATTTT